The 7 T cell receptor beta chains below all came from one sample that was sequenced in a study of vaccination and CD4 T cells after COVID-19. Documented treatment: approximately 9-day PBMC culture with coronavirus spike peptide pools or control peptides (ViraFEST assay). Their antigens remain unidentified. CD4+ T cells that had been cultured provided DNA sequenced with the Oncomine TCR Beta short-read assay. A single record per CDR3 protein comes from TCRdb applying MiXCR to the PCR reads. The sample records more than 15,000 distinct CDR3 sequences, less than 65% being singletons. Here the sequenced sample was cultured CD4+ T cells from blood, taken after SARS-CoV-2 vaccination. The receptors were gathered from a human donor with COVID-19.

The chain links TRBV5-8 to TRBJ1-5, with D unclear. The CDR3 consists of 13 residues. V was cut by 2 bases and J by 4 bases, with 7 bases left in between. Germline assignment: CDR1 SGHTS and CDR2 YDEGEE. The CDR3 loop reads CASSFRSNQPQHF. Written as DNA, the CDR3 is TGTGCCAGCAGCTTTAGAAGTAATCAGCCCCAGCATTTT.

This clonotype was seen a handful of times. The J gene is TRBJ1-2, the V gene TRBV28, with D maybe TRBD1 (5 bases). The CDR3 totals 14 residues. Trimming left V 3 bases short and J 3 bases short, with 11 bases between. Germline values: CDR1 MDHEN, CDR2 SYDVKM. Here the CDR3 DNA reads TGTGCCAGCAGTTTCCGGGGCGTAGACTATGGCTACACCTTC. Translating gives CASSFRGVDYGYTF.

The chain recombines TRBV10-3 with TRBJ2-5; D unresolved. Per the germline V gene, CDR1 is ENHRY and CDR2 is SYGVKD. This CDR3 has 16 residues. The V end lost 4 bases, the J end lost 5 bases, and 20 bases lay between the germline ends. The CDR3 coding sequence is TGTGCCATCAGTGCGATCCGGGCGGAAAGCCAGGAGACCCAGTACTTC. This codes for CAISAIRAESQETQYF.

A note on this clonotype: Germline is not matched at one junction end, which may reflect a read error. DNA of the CDR3: TGCAGTGCTTTGTCAGCTACCTTGAACCCTGAAGCTTTCTTT. It encodes CSALSATLNPEAFF. The chain has TRBV20-1 and TRBJ1-1; D is unclear. CDR3 length: 14 residues. Germline-derived CDR1 and CDR2 are DFQATT and SNEGSKA (reference sequence).

In its sample, this clonotype was seen once. This chain joins TRBV2 and TRBJ2-7; 7 nucleotides line up with TRBD1. Losses at the gene ends were 8 bases for V and 5 bases for J; bases not matched to a gene: 9. This CDR3 contains 13 residues. Per the germline V gene, CDR1 is SNHLY and CDR2 is FYNNEI. This CDR3 is CASLDRMSHEQYF. The CDR3 nucleotides read TGTGCCAGCCTGGACAGGATGTCGCACGAGCAGTACTTC.

This clonotype was detected only a few times. This chain links TRBV25-1 with TRBJ1-3, with TRBD1 as a possible D gene (6 bases). The V end was cut by 5 bases, the J end by 3 bases, with 11 bases between. The CDR3 is 14 residues long. The V gene's germline CDR1 is MGHDK and CDR2 SYGVNS. Here the CDR3 DNA reads TGTGCCAGCAGTCAGGGGTATGGTGGAAACACCATATATTTT. It translates to CASSQGYGGNTIYF.

The rearrangement joins TRBV6-1 to TRBJ2-3, with 8 bases identical to TRBD1. V was clipped by 5 bases and J by 6 bases; unmatched bases: 10. The CDR3 extends over 15 amino acids. The germline gives CDR1 MNHNS, CDR2 SASEGT. The CDR3 loop is CASSKDGQGRDTQYF. In nucleotides, the CDR3 is TGTGCCAGCAGTAAGGACGGACAGGGCAGGGATACGCAGTATTTT.